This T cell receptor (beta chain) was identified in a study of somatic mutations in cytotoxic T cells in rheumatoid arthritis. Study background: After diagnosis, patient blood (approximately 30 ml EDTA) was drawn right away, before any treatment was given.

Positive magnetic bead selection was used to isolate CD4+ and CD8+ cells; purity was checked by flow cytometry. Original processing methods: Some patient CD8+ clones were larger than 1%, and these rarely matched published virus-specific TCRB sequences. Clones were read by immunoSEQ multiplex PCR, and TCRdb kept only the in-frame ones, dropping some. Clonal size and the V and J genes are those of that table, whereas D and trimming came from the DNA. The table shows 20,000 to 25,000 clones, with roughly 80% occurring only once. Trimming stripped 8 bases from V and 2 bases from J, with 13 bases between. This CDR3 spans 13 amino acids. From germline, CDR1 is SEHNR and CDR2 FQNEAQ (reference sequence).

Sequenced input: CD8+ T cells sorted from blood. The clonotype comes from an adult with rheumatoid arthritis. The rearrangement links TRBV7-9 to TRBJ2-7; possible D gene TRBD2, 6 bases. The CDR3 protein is CASSGTSPYEQYF. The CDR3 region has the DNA TGTGCCAGCTCCGGGACTTCTCCCTACGAGCAGTACTTC.